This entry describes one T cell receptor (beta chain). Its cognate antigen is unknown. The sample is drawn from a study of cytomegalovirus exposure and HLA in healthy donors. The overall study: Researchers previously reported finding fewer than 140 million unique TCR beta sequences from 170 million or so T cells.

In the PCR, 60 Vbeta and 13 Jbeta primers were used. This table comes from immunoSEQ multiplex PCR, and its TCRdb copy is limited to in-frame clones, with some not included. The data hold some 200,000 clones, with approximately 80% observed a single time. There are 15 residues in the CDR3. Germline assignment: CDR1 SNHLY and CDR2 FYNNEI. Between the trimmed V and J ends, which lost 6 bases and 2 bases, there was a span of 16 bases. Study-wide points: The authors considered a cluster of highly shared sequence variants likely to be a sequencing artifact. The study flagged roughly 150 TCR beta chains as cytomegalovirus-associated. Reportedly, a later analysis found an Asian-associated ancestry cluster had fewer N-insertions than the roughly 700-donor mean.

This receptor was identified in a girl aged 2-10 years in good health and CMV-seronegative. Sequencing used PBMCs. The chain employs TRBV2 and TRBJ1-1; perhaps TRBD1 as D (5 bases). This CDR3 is CASSGSTVTNTEAFF. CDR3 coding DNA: TGTGCCAGCAGCGGATCGACAGTCACCAACACTGAAGCTTTCTTT. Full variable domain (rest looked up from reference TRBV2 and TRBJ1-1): EPEVTQTPSHQVTQMGQEVILRCVPISNHLYFYWYRQILGQKVEFLVSFYNNEISEKSEIFDDQFSVERPDGSNFTLKIRSTKLEDSAMYFCASSGSTVTNTEAFFGQGTRLTVV.